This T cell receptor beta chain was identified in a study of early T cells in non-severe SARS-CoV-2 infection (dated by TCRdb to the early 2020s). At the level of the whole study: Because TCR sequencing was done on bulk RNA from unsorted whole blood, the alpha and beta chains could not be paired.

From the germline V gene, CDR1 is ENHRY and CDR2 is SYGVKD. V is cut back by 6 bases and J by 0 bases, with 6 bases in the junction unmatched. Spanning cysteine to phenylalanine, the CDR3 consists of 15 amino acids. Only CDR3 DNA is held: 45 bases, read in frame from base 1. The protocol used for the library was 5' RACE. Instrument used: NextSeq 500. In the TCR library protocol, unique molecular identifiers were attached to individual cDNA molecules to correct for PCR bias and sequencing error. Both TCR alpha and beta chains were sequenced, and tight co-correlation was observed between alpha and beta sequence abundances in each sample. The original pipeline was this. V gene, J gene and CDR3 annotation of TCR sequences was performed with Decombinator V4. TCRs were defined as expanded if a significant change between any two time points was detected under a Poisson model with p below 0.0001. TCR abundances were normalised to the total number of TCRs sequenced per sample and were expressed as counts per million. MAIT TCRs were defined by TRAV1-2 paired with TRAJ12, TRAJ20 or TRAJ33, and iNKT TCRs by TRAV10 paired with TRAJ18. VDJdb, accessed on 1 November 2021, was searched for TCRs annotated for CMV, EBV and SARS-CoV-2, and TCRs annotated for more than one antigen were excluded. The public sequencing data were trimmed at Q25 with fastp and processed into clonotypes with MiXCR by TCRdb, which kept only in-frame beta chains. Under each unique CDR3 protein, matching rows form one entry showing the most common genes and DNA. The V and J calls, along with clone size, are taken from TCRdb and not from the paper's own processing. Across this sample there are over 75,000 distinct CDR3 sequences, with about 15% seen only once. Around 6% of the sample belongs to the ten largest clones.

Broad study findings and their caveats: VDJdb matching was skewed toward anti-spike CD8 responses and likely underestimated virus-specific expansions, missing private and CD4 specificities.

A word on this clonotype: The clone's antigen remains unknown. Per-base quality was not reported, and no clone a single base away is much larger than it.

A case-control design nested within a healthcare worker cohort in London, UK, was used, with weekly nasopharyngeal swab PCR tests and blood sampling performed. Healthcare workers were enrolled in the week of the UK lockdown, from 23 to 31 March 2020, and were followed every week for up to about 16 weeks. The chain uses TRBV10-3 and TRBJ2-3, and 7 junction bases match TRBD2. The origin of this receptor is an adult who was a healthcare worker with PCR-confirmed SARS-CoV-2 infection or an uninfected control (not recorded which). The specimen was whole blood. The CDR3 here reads CAIRGSGYSTDTQYF. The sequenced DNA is TGTGCCATCAGGGGTAGCGGGTACAGCACAGATACGCAGTATTTT.